This T cell receptor beta chain originates from a study of tumor and adjacent non-tumor tissue in lung cancer listed by TCRdb under 2018. Background on the whole study: The cohort included approximately 13 adenocarcinoma, a couple of squamous cell carcinoma and 1 small cell lung cancer patients. Sequencing generated a total of 120 million or so productive TCRbeta reads, averaging roughly 4.4 million reads per sample. The study compared bulk TCRbeta repertoires from lung tumor tissue and matched distant non-tumor lung tissue of approximately 15 lung cancer patients. About 30 paired specimens, one tumor and one normal lung sample per patient, were profiled by TCRbeta CDR3 sequencing. Among the 15 or so patients, ages ranged from about 31 to 76 years, roughly ten were men and 5 were women, and disease was TNM stage I to III. The investigation overall reported the following: TCR diversity was significantly higher in younger patients, and higher tumor TCR diversity was associated with shorter overall and disease-free survival. Peripheral blood was not sequenced, so blood TCRbeta repertoires were not examined in the lung cancer patients of the study. Tumor tissue showed significantly greater TCR diversity (inverse Simpson) than normal lung tissue (about 400 vs 150, P = 0.0075, Mann-Whitney U test). Neither the sequencing platform nor unique molecular identifiers are mentioned in the methods. In normal lung, the top 100 clones accounted for a significantly larger cumulative share of the repertoire than in tumor tissue. With only roughly 14 patients in the cohort, the authors noted that larger samples and more detailed clinical data are needed.

CDR1 and CDR2 were assigned from the germline V gene as SGHAT and FQNNGV. Including cysteine and phenylalanine, the CDR3 has 14 amino acids. This entry keeps only the CDR3 DNA: 42 bases, framed from base 1. The library was generated by multiplex PCR. Reads for this sample came from an Illumina HiSeq 2500. TCRbeta libraries were built by three rounds of nested PCR using primers (Table S4), following protocols modified from ARM-PCR. Before sequencing, PCR products of 200-500 bp were excised from the gel and purified with the QIAquick gel extraction kit. In the paper's pipeline: Trimmomatic was used to clean the reads, FLASH merged the cleaned reads into complete CDR3 sequences, and MiTCR assigned the sequences to V(D)J germline segments. Clonal diversity was calculated as the inverse Simpson's index using VDJtools. In-frame sequences without a premature stop codon were defined as productive reads. Starting from the raw public reads, TCRdb applied fastp trimming at Q25, assembled clones with MiXCR and retained in-frame beta chains. Each entry is one CDR3 protein sequence, shown with its most common DNA and genes. V and J calls and clone size were set by TCRdb, not the authors. The sample records tens of thousands of distinct CDR3 sequences, around 70% of which are singletons. The top ten constitute around 30% of the sample.

RNA was isolated from bulk, unsorted tissue, and RNA quality was assessed with a NanoDrop ND-1000 and an Agilent 2100. For the normal lung samples, distant non-tumor tissue was collected more than 3 cm away from the tumor edge. The donors were newly diagnosed lung cancer patients admitted for thoracic surgery in China from August to November 2014 who had not received prior chemotherapy. Anyone who had undergone radiotherapy or chemotherapy before, or who had another cancer at the same time, was left out of the study. Pieces of surgical tissue measuring about 1-2.1 cm3 were kept in RNAlater solution and stored at -80 degrees C until use. Turning to this clonotype: Its target antigen remains unknown. A read error may produce the germline difference seen at one junction end.

Recombination connected TRBV11-2 to TRBJ2-2, with a weak D call of TRBD2 (6 bases match). The specimen sequenced was distant non-tumor lung tissue. The TCR originated in a woman between 50 and 59 years old with non-small cell lung cancer. This receptor has the CDR3 CASSPRDLSGKLFF. The nucleotide sequence is TGTGCCAGCAGCCCTCGGGACTTATCCGGGAAGCTGTTTTTT.